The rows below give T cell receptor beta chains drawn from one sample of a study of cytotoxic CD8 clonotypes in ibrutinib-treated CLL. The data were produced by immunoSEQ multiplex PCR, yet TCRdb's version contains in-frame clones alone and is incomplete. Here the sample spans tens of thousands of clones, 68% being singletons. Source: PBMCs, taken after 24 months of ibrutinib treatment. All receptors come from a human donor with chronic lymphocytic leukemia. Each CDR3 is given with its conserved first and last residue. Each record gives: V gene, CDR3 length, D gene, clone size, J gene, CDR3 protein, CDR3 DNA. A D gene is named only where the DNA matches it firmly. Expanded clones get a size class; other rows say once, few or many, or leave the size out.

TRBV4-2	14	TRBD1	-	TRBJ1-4	CASSHRTGGYVLFF	TGTGCCAGCAGCCACCGGACAGGGGGATACGTACTGTTTTTT
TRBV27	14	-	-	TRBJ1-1	CASSSRLGSTEAFF	TGTGCCAGCAGTTCAAGGTTGGGGAGCACTGAAGCTTTCTTT
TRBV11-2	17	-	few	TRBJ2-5	CASSLGPRGDGQETQYF	TGTGCCAGCAGCTTAGGCCCACGGGGTGACGGGCAAGAGACCCAGTACTTC
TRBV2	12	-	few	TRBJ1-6	CASSAPESPLHF	TGTGCCAGCAGCGCCCCGGAGTCACCCCTCCACTTT
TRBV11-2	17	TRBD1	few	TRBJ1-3	CASSEQGSLSSGNTIYF	TGTGCCAGCAGCGAACAGGGGTCCCTGTCCTCTGGAAACACCATATATTTT
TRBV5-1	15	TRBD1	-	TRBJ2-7	CASSLDGTGAYEQYF	TGCGCCAGCAGCTTGGATGGGACAGGAGCCTACGAGCAGTACTTC
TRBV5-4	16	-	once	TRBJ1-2	CASSLAGTRGNYGYTF	TGTGCCAGCAGCTTGGCCGGGACAAGAGGAAACTATGGCTACACCTTC
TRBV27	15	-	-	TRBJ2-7	CASSLFDGQRAEQYF	TGTGCCAGCAGTTTATTTGATGGACAGCGGGCCGAGCAGTACTTC
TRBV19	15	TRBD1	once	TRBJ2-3	CASSSEGAPTDTQYF	TGTGCCAGTAGTAGCGAGGGGGCGCCCACAGATACGCAGTATTTT
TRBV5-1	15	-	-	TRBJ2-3	CASSLESGDTDTQYF	TGCGCCAGCAGCTTGGAGTCAGGGGACACAGATACGCAGTATTTT
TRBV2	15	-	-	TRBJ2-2	CASSGGRRNTGELFF	TGTGCCAGCAGTGGAGGCCGGAGGAACACCGGGGAGCTGTTTTTT
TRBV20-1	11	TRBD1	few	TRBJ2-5	CGGQVQETQYF	TGCGGGGGACAGGTCCAAGAGACCCAGTACTTC
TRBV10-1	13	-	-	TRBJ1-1	CASSGARNTEAFF	TGCGCCAGCAGCGGGGCCCGGAACACTGAAGCTTTCTTT
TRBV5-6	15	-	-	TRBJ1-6	CATQEGGTYNSPLHF	TGTGCCACTCAAGAAGGAGGAACCTATAATTCACCCCTCCACTTT
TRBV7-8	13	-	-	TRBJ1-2	CASSVQGGNGYTF	TGTGCCAGCAGCGTTCAGGGTGGAAATGGCTACACCTTC
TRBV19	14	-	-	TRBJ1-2	CASSRFGGTRGYTF	TGTGCCAGTAGTAGGTTCGGGGGGACGAGAGGCTACACCTTC
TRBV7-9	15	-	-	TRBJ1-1	CASSTSTPVDTEAFF	TGTGCCAGCAGCACGTCGACCCCGGTCGACACTGAAGCTTTCTTT
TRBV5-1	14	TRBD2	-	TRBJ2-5	CASSETSGGETQYF	TGCGCCAGCAGCGAGACTAGCGGGGGGGAGACCCAGTACTTC
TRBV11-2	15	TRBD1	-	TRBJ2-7	CASSFGTGSPYEQYF	TGTGCCAGCAGCTTCGGGACAGGGAGCCCCTACGAGCAGTACTTC
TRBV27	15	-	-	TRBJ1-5	CASSPPGPINQPQHF	TGTGCCAGCAGTCCCCCCGGACCGATCAATCAGCCCCAGCATTTT
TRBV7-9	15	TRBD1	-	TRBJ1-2	CASSRTDRLNYGYTF	TGTGCCAGCAGCCGCACGGACAGGCTGAACTATGGCTACACCTTC
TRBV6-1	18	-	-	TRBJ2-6	CASSEITNRISGANVLTF	TGTGCCAGCAGTGAAATCACCAACCGTATCTCTGGGGCCAACGTCCTGACCTTC
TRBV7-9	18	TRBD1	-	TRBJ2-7	CASSRWGTGSSLDYEQYF	TGTGCCAGCAGCCGATGGGGGACAGGGTCTTCATTGGACTACGAGCAGTACTTC
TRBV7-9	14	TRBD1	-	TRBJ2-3	CASSGQGRTDTQYF	TGTGCCAGCAGCGGACAGGGTAGAACAGATACGCAGTATTTT
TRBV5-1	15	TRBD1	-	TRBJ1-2	CASSWGQGRSYGYTF	TGCGCCAGCAGCTGGGGACAGGGGCGTTCCTATGGCTACACCTTC
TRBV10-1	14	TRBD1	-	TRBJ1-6	CASSGGQNNSPLHF	TGCGCCAGCAGTGGGGGACAGAATAATTCACCCCTCCACTTT
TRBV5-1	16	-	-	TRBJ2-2	CASSLVNAGPNGELFF	TGCGCCAGCAGCTTGGTCAACGCCGGGCCTAACGGGGAGCTGTTTTTT
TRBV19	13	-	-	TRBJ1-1	CASSTGTNTEAFF	TGTGCCAGTAGTACAGGAACGAACACTGAAGCTTTCTTT
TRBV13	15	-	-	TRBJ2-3	CASSLGWRGADTQYF	TGTGCCAGCAGCCTTGGGTGGCGGGGCGCAGATACGCAGTATTTT
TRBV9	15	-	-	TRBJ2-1	CASSVGAGRINEQFF	TGTGCCAGCAGCGTAGGGGCAGGGAGGATCAATGAGCAGTTCTTC
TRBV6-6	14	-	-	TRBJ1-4	CASSTGEISEKLFF	TGTGCCAGCAGTACCGGGGAAATCTCTGAAAAACTGTTTTTT
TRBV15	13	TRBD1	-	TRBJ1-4	CATSLQGREKLFF	TGTGCCACCAGCCTACAGGGGAGAGAAAAACTGTTTTTT
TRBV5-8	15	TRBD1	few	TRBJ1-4	CASSFSRDRGGKLFF	TGTGCCAGCAGCTTTTCCCGGGACAGGGGAGGAAAACTGTTTTTT
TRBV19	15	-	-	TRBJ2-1	CASRSVLLNYNEQFF	TGTGCCAGTAGAAGCGTTCTGCTTAACTACAATGAGCAGTTCTTC
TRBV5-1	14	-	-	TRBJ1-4	CASSLEAYNEKLFF	TGCGCCAGCAGCTTGGAAGCGTATAATGAAAAACTGTTTTTT
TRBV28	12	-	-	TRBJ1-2	CASSLGGYGYTF	TGTGCCAGCAGTTTGGGCGGCTATGGCTACACCTTC
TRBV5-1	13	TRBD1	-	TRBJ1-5	CASSLQGGQPQHF	TGCGCCAGCAGCTTGCAGGGGGGGCAGCCCCAGCATTTT
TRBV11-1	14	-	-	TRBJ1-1	CASSPGPGYSEAFF	TGTGCCAGCAGCCCAGGTCCAGGGTACTCTGAAGCTTTCTTT
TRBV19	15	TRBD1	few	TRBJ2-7	CASRFSGTGGYEQYF	TGTGCCAGTAGATTCTCCGGGACAGGGGGCTACGAGCAGTACTTC
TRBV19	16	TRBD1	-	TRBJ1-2	CASSIAGTDTNYGYTF	TGTGCCAGTAGTATTGCCGGGACAGACACTAACTATGGCTACACCTTC
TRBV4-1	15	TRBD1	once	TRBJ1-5	CASSPGTGRNQPQHF	TGCGCCAGCAGCCCTGGGACAGGGAGAAATCAGCCCCAGCATTTT